These T cell receptor beta chains were read from a single sample in a study of blood T cell repertoires in COVID-19. Profiled with immunoSEQ multiplex PCR; TCRdb holds only in-frame clones, not every one. The table includes 140,000 to 150,000 clones, approximately 80% detected once. The sequenced sample consisted of peripheral blood. These receptors originate from a woman in her forties with active or convalescent COVID-19. Both conserved end residues are part of each CDR3. A D gene is named only where the DNA matches it firmly. The listing skips clone size in some rows; elsewhere it reads once, few, many or a size class.

clone_size | d_call | j_call | v_call | cdr3_aa | cdr3_nt
NA | TRBD1 | TRBJ2-5 | TRBV6-5 | CASRRQGQETQYF | TGTGCCAGCAGGAGACAGGGACAAGAGACCCAGTACTTC
NA | NA | TRBJ2-7 | TRBV7-2 | CASTLVLGYEQYF | TGTGCCAGCACCTTAGTACTAGGGTACGAGCAGTACTTC
few | TRBD1 | TRBJ1-1 | TRBV5-1 | CASSRTGQMNTEAFF | TGCGCCAGCAGCCGGACAGGCCAGATGAACACTGAAGCTTTCTTT
NA | NA | TRBJ2-7 | TRBV6-5 | CASSYSGGETAYEQYF | TGTGCCAGCAGTTACTCGGGGGGAGAGACAGCCTACGAGCAGTACTTC
NA | TRBD1 | TRBJ1-6 | TRBV3-1/TRBV3-2 | CASSPGTGTSPLHF | TGTGCCAGCAGCCCCGGGACAGGGACTTCACCCCTCCACTTT
NA | NA | TRBJ1-4 | TRBV28 | CASSNRDEKLFF | TGTGCCAGCAGCAACAGGGATGAAAAACTGTTTTTT
few | TRBD1 | TRBJ1-1 | TRBV19 | CASSIGDRGQMNTEAFF | TGTGCCAGTAGTATTGGGGACAGGGGCCAAATGAACACTGAAGCTTTCTTT
NA | TRBD1 | TRBJ2-2 | TRBV27 | CASSGPGTGEYTGELFF | TGTGCCAGCAGTGGCCCCGGGACAGGGGAGTACACCGGGGAGCTGTTTTTT
NA | TRBD1 | TRBJ2-7 | TRBV5-4 | CASSYPGQGMYEQYF | TGTGCCAGCAGCTATCCGGGACAGGGGATGTACGAGCAGTACTTC
NA | TRBD1 | TRBJ1-1 | TRBV28 | CASSLGTGAWRNTEAFF | TGTGCCAGCAGTTTAGGGACAGGGGCCTGGCGGAACACTGAAGCTTTCTTT
NA | TRBD2 | TRBJ2-3 | TRBV19 | CASRELAGSRDTQYF | TGTGCCAGTAGGGAGTTAGCGGGCTCTCGGGATACGCAGTATTTT
once | NA | TRBJ1-2 | TRBV18 | CASSPSADYYGYTF | TGTGCCAGCTCACCCTCGGCGGACTACTATGGCTACACCTTC
NA | NA | TRBJ1-6 | TRBV27 | CASSLLSANSPLHF | TGTGCCAGCAGTTTATTGTCAGCGAATTCACCCCTCCACTTT
NA | TRBD1 | TRBJ1-1 | TRBV7-6 | CASSLANRGLGTEAFF | TGTGCCAGCAGCTTAGCGAACAGGGGGCTTGGAACTGAAGCTTTCTTT
NA | TRBD1 | TRBJ1-1 | TRBV29-1 | CSVVTGEVTEAFF | TGCAGCGTGGTGACAGGGGAGGTGACTGAAGCTTTCTTT
NA | TRBD2 | TRBJ2-1 | TRBV19 | CASSMWGLLAGDRDEQFF | TGTGCCAGTAGTATGTGGGGGTTACTAGCGGGAGATAGAGATGAGCAGTTCTTC
NA | NA | TRBJ1-1 | TRBV5-1 | CASSLTGNTEAFF | TGCGCCAGCAGCTTGACAGGGAACACTGAAGCTTTCTTT
few | TRBD1 | TRBJ1-5 | TRBV7-2 | CASSLGGQGYQPQHF | TGTGCCAGCAGCTTAGGGGGACAGGGTTATCAGCCCCAGCATTTT
once | NA | TRBJ1-4 | TRBV12-2 | CASRPDRVGQGTEEKLFF | NA
NA | NA | TRBJ1-3 | TRBV5-4 | CASSQGLSSSGNTIYF | TGTGCCAGCAGCCAGGGACTTTCCAGCTCTGGAAACACCATATATTTT
NA | NA | TRBJ1-4 | TRBV5-1 | CASSVDRPANSNEKLFF | TGCGCCAGCAGCGTCGACAGGCCAGCCAATTCTAATGAAAAACTGTTTTTT
NA | TRBD2 | TRBJ2-3 | TRBV5-6 | CASSRFSGRGDTQYF | TGTGCCAGCAGCAGATTTAGCGGGAGGGGTGATACGCAGTATTTT
NA | NA | TRBJ1-4 | TRBV29-1 | CSVVVAAEKLFF | TGCAGCGTTGTAGTAGCAGCCGAAAAACTGTTTTTT
NA | NA | TRBJ1-1 | TRBV7-2 | CASSLGQNTEAFF | TGTGCCAGCAGCCTCGGACAGAACACTGAAGCTTTCTTT
NA | NA | TRBJ1-5 | TRBV6-6 | CASGSNREYSNQPQHF | TGTGCCAGCGGGTCGAACAGGGAATATAGCAATCAGCCCCAGCATTTT
NA | TRBD2 | TRBJ2-7 | TRBV27 | CASTYSGGALSYEQYF | TGTGCCAGCACCTATAGCGGGGGGGCCCTCTCCTACGAGCAGTACTTC
NA | TRBD1 | TRBJ2-7 | TRBV18 | CASSPMPLQGAYEQYF | TGTGCCAGCTCACCGATGCCCCTACAGGGGGCCTACGAGCAGTACTTC
once | NA | TRBJ1-2 | TRBV6-2/TRBV6-3 | CASSYSGRGGYTF | TGTGCCAGCAGTTACTCCGGCCGAGGGGGCTACACCTTC
NA | NA | TRBJ1-1 | TRBV7-2 | CASSLNRGAMNTEAFF | TGTGCCAGCAGCCTAAATCGTGGGGCTATGAACACTGAAGCTTTCTTT
NA | TRBD2 | TRBJ2-2 | TRBV7-2 | CASSFRGLAGSGGELFF | TGTGCCAGCAGCTTCCGGGGACTAGCGGGATCCGGCGGGGAGCTGTTTTTT
NA | NA | TRBJ2-7 | TRBV28 | CASSFADYEQYF | TGTGCCAGCAGTTTCGCAGACTACGAGCAGTACTTC
NA | TRBD1 | TRBJ2-7 | TRBV29-1 | CSVYRQGKTYEQYF | TGCAGCGTTTACCGACAGGGAAAGACCTACGAGCAGTACTTC
NA | NA | TRBJ2-1 | TRBV12-1 | CASKSGGARNEQFF | TGTGCCAGCAAGAGCGGGGGGGCAAGGAATGAGCAGTTCTTC
NA | TRBD1 | TRBJ2-7 | TRBV6-1 | CASSEEAGGAHEQYF | TGTGCCAGCAGTGAAGAGGCAGGGGGCGCGCACGAGCAGTACTTC
NA | NA | TRBJ1-1 | TRBV5-4 | CASSGGLGATTEAFF | TGTGCCAGCAGCGGTGGTTTGGGGGCTACTACTGAAGCTTTCTTT
NA | TRBD1 | TRBJ2-7 | TRBV5-1 | CASSLWTGGGEQYF | TGCGCCAGCAGCTTATGGACAGGGGGCGGCGAGCAGTACTTC
NA | NA | TRBJ1-3 | TRBV10-1 | CASRAPSRSGNTIYF | TGCGCCAGCCGAGCACCTAGCCGCTCTGGAAACACCATATATTTT
once | TRBD1 | TRBJ1-5 | TRBV5-4 | CASSFGTGRSNQPQHF | TGTGCCAGCAGCTTCGGGACAGGTCGTAGCAATCAGCCCCAGCATTTT
NA | TRBD1 | TRBJ1-4 | TRBV7-2 | CASSYHRGRGEKLFF | TGTGCCAGCAGCTACCACAGGGGGCGAGGGGAAAAACTGTTTTTT
NA | NA | TRBJ1-2 | TRBV27 | CASSPVGRGNYGYTF | TGTGCCAGCAGTCCTGTAGGACGGGGAAACTATGGCTACACCTTC
NA | NA | TRBJ2-7 | TRBV5-1 | CASSLAVGLYEQYF | TGCGCCAGCAGCTTGGCCGTGGGGCTGTACGAGCAGTACTTC
NA | TRBD2 | TRBJ2-1 | TRBV28 | CASSTQREGDEQFF | TGTGCCAGCAGTACCCAGCGGGAGGGGGATGAGCAGTTCTTC
NA | NA | TRBJ1-6 | TRBV5-6 | CASSPRSNRGSSESPLHF | TGTGCCAGCAGCCCGCGGAGCAATCGAGGGAGTTCGGAATCACCCCTCCACTTT
NA | NA | TRBJ2-5 | TRBV15 | CATSRRGGYQETQYF | TGTGCCACCAGCCGTCGTGGGGGGTACCAAGAGACCCAGTACTTC
NA | NA | TRBJ2-1 | TRBV6-2/TRBV6-3 | CASSYAPGRWGLLTYNEQFF | TGTGCCAGCAGTTACGCCCCAGGTAGGTGGGGCCTCCTAACCTACAATGAGCAGTTCTTC
NA | TRBD1 | TRBJ1-2 | TRBV14 | CASSGQGWYGYTF | TGTGCCAGCAGCGGACAGGGCTGGTACGGCTACACCTTC